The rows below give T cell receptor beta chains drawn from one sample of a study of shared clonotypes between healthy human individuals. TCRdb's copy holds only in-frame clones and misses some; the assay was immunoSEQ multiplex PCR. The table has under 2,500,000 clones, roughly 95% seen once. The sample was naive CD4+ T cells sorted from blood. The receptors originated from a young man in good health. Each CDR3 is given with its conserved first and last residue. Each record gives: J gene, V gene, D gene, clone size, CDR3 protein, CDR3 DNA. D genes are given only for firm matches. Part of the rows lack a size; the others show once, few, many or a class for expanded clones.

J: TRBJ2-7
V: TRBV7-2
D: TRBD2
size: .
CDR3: CASTERTSGRMPQYF
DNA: TGTGCCAGCACCGAAAGAACTAGCGGGAGAATGCCGCAGTACTTC

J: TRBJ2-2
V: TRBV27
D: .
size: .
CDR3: CASTGRGAGELFF
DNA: TGTGCCAGCACTGGTCGGGGAGCCGGGGAGCTGTTTTTT

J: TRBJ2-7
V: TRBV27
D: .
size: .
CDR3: CASSLSTVYREQYF
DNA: TGTGCCAGCAGTTTATCCACAGTGTATCGCGAGCAGTACTTC

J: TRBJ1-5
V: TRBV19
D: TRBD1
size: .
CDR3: CASMVPAGGLSQPQHF
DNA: TGTGCCAGTATGGTCCCGGCAGGGGGCCTCAGTCAGCCCCAGCATTTT

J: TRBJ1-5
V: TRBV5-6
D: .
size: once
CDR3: CASSLGQGGQPQHF
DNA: TGTGCCAGCAGCTTGGGGCAGGGTGGGCAGCCCCAGCATTTT

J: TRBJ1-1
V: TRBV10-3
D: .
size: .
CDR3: CAISQTTASGTEAFF
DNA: TGTGCCATCAGCCAGACCACCGCTTCCGGCACTGAAGCTTTCTTT

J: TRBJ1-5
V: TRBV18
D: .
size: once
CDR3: CASSPTGHQPQHF
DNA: TGTGCCAGCTCACCAACGGGCCATCAGCCCCAGCATTTT

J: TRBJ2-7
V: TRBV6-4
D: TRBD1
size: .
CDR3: CASSDSWDRVKKSSYEQYF
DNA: TGTGCCAGCAGTGACTCATGGGACAGGGTGAAAAAGTCCTCCTACGAGCAGTACTTC

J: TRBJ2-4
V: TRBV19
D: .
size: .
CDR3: CASSMRGQGNAKNIQYF
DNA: TGTGCCAGTAGTATGCGGGGGCAGGGTAATGCCAAAAACATTCAGTACTTC

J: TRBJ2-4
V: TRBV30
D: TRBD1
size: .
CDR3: CAWSVRGTGTVQYF
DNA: TGTGCCTGGAGTGTACGAGGGACAGGGACTGTCCAGTACTTC

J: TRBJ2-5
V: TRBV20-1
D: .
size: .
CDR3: CSAIRQETQYF
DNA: TGCAGTGCTATCAGGCAAGAGACCCAGTACTTC

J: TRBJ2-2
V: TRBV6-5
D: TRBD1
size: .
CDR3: CASSQDRTTGELFF
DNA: TGTGCCAGCAGTCAGGACAGGACCACCGGGGAGCTGTTTTTT

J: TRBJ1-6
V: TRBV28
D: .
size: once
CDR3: CASSGGGLNSPLHF
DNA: TGTGCCAGCTCGGGTGGGGGGTTGAATTCACCCCTCCACTTT

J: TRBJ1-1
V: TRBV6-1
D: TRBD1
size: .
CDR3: CASSRQGMNTEAFF
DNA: TGTGCCAGCAGCAGACAGGGGATGAACACTGAAGCTTTCTTT

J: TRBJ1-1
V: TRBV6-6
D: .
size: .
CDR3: CASSYLTLNTEAFF
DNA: TGTGCCAGCAGTTACTTAACCCTGAACACTGAAGCTTTCTTT